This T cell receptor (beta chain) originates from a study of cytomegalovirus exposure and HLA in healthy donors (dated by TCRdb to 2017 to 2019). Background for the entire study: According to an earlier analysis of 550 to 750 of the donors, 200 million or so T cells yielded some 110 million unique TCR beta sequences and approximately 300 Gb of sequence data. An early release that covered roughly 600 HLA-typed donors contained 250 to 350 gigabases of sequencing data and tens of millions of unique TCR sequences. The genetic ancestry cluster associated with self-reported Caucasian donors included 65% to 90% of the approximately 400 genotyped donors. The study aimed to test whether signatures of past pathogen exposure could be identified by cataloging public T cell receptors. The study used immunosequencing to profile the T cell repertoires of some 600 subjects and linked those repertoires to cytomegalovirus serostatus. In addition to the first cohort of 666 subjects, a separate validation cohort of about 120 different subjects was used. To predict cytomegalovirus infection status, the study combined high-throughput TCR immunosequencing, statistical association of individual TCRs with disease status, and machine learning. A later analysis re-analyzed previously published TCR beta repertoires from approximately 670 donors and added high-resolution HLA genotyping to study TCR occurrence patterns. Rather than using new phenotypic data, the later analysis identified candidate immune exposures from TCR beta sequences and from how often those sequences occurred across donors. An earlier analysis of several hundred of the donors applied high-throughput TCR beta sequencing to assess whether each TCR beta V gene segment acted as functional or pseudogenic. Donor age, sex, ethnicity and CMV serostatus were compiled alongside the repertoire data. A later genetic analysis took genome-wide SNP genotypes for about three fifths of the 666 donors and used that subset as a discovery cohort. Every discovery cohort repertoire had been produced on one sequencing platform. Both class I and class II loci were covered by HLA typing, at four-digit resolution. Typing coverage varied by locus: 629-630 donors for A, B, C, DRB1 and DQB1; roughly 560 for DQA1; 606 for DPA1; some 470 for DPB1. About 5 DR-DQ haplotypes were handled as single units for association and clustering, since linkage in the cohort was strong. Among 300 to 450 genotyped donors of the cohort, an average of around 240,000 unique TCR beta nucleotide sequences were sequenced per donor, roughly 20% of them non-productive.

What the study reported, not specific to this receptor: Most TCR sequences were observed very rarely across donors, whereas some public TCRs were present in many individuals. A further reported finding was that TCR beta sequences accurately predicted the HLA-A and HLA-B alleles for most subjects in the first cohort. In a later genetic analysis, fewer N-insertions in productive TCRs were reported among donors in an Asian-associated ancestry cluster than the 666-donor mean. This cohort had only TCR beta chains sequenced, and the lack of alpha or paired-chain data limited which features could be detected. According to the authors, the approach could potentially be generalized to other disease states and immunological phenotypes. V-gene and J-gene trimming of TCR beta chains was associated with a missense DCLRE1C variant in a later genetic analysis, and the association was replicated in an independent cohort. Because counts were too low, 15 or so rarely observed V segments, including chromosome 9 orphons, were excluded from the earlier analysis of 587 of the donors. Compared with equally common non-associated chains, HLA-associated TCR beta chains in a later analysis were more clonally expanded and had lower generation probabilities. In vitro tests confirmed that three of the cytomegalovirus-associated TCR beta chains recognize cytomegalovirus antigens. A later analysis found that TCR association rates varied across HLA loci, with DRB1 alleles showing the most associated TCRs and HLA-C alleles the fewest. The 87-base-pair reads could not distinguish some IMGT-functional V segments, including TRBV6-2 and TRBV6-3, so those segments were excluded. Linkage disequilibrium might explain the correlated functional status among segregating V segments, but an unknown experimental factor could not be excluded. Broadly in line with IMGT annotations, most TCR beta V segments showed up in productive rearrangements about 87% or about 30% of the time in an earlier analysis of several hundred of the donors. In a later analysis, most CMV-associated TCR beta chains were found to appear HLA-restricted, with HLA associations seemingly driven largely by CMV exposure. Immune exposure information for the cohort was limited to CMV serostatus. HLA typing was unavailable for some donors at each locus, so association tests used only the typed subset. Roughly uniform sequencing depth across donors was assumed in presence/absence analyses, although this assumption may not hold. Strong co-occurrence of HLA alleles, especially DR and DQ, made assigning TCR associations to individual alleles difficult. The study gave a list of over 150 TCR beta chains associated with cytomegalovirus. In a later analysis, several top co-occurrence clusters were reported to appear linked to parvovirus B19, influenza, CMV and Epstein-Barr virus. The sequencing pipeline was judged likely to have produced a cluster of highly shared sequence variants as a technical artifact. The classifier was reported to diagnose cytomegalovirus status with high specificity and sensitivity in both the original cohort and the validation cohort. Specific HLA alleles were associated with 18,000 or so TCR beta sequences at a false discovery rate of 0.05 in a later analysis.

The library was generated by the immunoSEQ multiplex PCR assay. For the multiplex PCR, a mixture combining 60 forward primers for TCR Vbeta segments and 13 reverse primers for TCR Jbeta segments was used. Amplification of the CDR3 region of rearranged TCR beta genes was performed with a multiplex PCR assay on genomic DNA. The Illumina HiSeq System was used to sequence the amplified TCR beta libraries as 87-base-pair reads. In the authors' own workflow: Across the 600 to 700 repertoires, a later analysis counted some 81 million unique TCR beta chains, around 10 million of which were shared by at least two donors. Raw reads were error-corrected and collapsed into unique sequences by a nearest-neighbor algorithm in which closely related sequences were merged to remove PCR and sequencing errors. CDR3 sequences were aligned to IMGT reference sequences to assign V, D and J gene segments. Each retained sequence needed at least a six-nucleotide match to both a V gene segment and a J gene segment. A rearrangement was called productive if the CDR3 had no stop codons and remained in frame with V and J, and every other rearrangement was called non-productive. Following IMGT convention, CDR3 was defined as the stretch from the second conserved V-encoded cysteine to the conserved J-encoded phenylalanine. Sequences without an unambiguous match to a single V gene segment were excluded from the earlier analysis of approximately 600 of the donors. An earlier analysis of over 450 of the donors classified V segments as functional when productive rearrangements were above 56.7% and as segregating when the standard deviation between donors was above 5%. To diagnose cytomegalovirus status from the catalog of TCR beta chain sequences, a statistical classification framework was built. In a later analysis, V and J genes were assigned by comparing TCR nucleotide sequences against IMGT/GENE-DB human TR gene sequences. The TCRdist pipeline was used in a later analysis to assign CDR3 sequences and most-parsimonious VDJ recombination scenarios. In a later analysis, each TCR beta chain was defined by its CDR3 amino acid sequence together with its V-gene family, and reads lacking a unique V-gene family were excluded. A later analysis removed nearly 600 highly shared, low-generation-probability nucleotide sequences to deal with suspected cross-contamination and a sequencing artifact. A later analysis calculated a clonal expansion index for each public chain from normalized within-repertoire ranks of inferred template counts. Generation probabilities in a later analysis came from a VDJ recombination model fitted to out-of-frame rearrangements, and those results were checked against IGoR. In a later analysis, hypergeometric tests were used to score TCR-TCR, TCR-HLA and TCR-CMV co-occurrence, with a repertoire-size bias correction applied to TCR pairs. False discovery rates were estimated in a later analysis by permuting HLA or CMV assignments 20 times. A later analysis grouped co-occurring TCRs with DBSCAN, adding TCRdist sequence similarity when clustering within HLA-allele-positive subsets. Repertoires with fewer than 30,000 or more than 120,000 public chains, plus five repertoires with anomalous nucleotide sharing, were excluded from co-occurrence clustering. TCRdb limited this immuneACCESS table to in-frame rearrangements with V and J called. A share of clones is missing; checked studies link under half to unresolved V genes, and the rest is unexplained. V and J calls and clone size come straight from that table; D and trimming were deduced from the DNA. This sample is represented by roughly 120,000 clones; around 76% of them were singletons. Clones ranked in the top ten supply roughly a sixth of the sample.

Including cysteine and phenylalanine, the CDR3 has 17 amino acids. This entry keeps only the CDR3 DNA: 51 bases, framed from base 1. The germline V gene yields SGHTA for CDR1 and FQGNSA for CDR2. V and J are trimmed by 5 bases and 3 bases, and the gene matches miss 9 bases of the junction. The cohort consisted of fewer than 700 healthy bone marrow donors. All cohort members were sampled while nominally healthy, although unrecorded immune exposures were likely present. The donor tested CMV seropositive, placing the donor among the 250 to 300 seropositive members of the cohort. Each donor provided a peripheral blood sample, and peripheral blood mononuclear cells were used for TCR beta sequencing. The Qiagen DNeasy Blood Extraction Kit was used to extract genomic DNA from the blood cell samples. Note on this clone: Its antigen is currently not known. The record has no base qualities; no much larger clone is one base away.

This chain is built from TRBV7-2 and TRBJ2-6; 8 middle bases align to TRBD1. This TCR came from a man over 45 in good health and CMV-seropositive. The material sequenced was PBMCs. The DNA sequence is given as TGTGCCAGCAGCCAAGGACAGGGAATGAGTGGGGCCAACGTCCTGACTTTC. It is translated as CASSQGQGMSGANVLTF.